These T cell receptor beta chains were read from a single sample in a study of blood T cell repertoires in COVID-19. Some clones are missing from TCRdb's copy, which holds only in-frame ones; the method was immunoSEQ multiplex PCR. The data show under 150,000 clones, 75% to 90% seen once. The sample was peripheral blood. Receptors originate from a middle-aged man with active or convalescent COVID-19. The CDR3 runs from the conserved cysteine through the conserved F or W. The D gene is left open where the match is weak. Expanded clones are given a class, and other clones once, few, many or no size at all.

>TRBV30|NA|NA|TRBJ1-6
TGTGCCCTCTTGCGGGAAAAAAATTCACCCCTCCACTTT
CALLREKNSPLHF
>TRBV4-3|TRBD1|NA|TRBJ1-4
TGCGCCAGCAGCCCCCGAGGGGAGGGGACAGGAACTAATGAAAAACTGTTTTTT
CASSPRGEGTGTNEKLFF
>TRBV6-5|TRBD2|NA|TRBJ2-5
TGTGCCAGCAGTCGCGACCCGGGAGGAGAGACCCAGTACTTC
CASSRDPGGETQYF
>TRBV5-4|TRBD2|NA|TRBJ2-2
TGTGCCAGCAGCCATAGCGGGAGACACACCGGGGAGCTGTTTTTT
CASSHSGRHTGELFF
>TRBV19|NA|NA|TRBJ2-5
TGTGCCAGTAACAAAAAGGGGGGGATTCAAGAGACCCAGTACTTC
CASNKKGGIQETQYF
>TRBV15|NA|NA|TRBJ1-1
TGTGCCACCAGCAGAGAGGTCTCCGAGGAAGCTTTCTTT
CATSREVSEEAFF
>TRBV30|NA|NA|TRBJ2-7
TGTGCCGGAGGGGGCCTGAGCTCCTACGAGCAGTACTTC
CAGGGLSSYEQYF
>TRBV24-1|TRBD1|NA|TRBJ1-5
TGTGCCACCAGTGCCACAGGGGGAGGGAATCAGCCCCAGCATTTT
CATSATGGGNQPQHF
>TRBV24-1|TRBD2|NA|TRBJ2-3
TGTGCCACCAGTGATTCGGCGGGAGGGCCGGATACGCAGTATTTT
CATSDSAGGPDTQYF
>TRBV5-4|TRBD1|NA|TRBJ1-6
TGTGCCAGCAGCTTGGCGCTACCGGGACAGGGGGATTCACCCCTCCACTTT
CASSLALPGQGDSPLHF
>TRBV25-1|TRBD1|NA|TRBJ1-4
TGTGCCAGCGGATTTAGCCTGGGACAGGGGGCCTTAAATGAAAAACTGTTTTTT
CASGFSLGQGALNEKLFF
>TRBV19|NA|NA|TRBJ2-7
TGTGCCAGTAGTATAGATCGCAGCCCCGGGTACGAGCAGTACTTC
CASSIDRSPGYEQYF
>TRBV29-1|TRBD2|NA|TRBJ2-1
TGCAGCGTTGCGGGCCTAGCGGCCCAGTACAATGAGCAGTTCTTC
CSVAGLAAQYNEQFF
>TRBV23-1|TRBD1|NA|TRBJ2-5
TGCGCCAGCAGTCATCTACAGGGGACGTACCAAGAGACCCAGTACTTC
CASSHLQGTYQETQYF
>TRBV19|TRBD1|NA|TRBJ2-7
TGTGCCAGTAGCACCTTTCGACAGGGGTACGACGAGCAGTACTTC
CASSTFRQGYDEQYF
>TRBV6-5|NA|NA|TRBJ1-6
TGTGCCAGCAGCGGCGGGCAGGGGAGTTCACCCCTCCACTTT
CASSGGQGSSPLHF
>TRBV7-8|TRBD2|NA|TRBJ2-1
TGTGCCAGCAGAGCGGGGGGCTCCTACAATGAGCAGTTCTTC
CASRAGGSYNEQFF
>TRBV12-5|NA|NA|TRBJ2-2
TGTGCTAGTGGTTTGGTACTATCAGTCGGCACCGGGGAGCTGTTTTTT
CASGLVLSVGTGELFF
>TRBV7-2|NA|NA|TRBJ2-5
TGTGCCAGCAGCTCGCAGGGTATGGTAGAGACCCAGTACTTC
CASSSQGMVETQYF
>TRBV4-3|TRBD1|NA|TRBJ2-3
TGCGCCAGCAGCCAATTCGACAGGGGCGCAGATACGCAGTATTTT
CASSQFDRGADTQYF
>TRBV11-2|NA|NA|TRBJ1-6
TGTGCCAGCAGCTTCGGGGGTAATTCACCCCTCCACTTT
CASSFGGNSPLHF
>TRBV11-2|NA|NA|TRBJ2-5
TGTGCCAGCAGCTTAGAATCTCAGGGCTTCCAAGAGACCCAGTACTTC
CASSLESQGFQETQYF
>TRBV6-5|TRBD2|NA|TRBJ2-5
TGTGCCAGCAGTCCCGGACTAGCGGGGGAAGAGACCCAGTACTTC
CASSPGLAGEETQYF
>TRBV4-3|NA|NA|TRBJ1-3
TGCGCCAGCAGCCCCGAGGAGCGCGGGGGGACCTCTGGAAACACCATATATTTT
CASSPEERGGTSGNTIYF
>TRBV14|NA|NA|TRBJ1-2
TGTGCCAGCAGCCAGCTGGACACGGACGACGGCTACACCTTC
CASSQLDTDDGYTF
>TRBV13|TRBD1|NA|TRBJ2-7
TGTGCCAGCAGCTTGGGTCAGGGGGCGACGAACTACGAGCAGTACTTC
CASSLGQGATNYEQYF
>TRBV6-5|TRBD1|NA|TRBJ1-4
TGTGCCAGCAGTTATACCCTGGGACAGGGGAATGAAAAACTGTTTTTT
CASSYTLGQGNEKLFF
>TRBV28|TRBD2|NA|TRBJ2-7
TGTGCCAGCAGTTTAGAAGCGGGAGTTAGCGAGCAGTACTTC
CASSLEAGVSEQYF
>TRBV7-7|TRBD2|few|TRBJ2-3
TGTGCCAGCAGCTCACTAGCGGGCCCCACAGATACGCAGTATTTT
CASSSLAGPTDTQYF
>TRBV24-1|TRBD2|few|TRBJ2-1
TGTGCCACCAGTGACCCCAACGGGGGGGCGAAAAATGAGCAGTTCTTC
CATSDPNGGAKNEQFF
>TRBV5-4|TRBD2|NA|TRBJ2-1
TGTGCCAGCAGCGGCAAGGAGCGGGGTACTTACAATGAGCAGTTCTTC
CASSGKERGTYNEQFF
>TRBV6-5|TRBD2|NA|TRBJ2-1
TGTGCCAGCAGTTACCGACTAGCGGGGGGTATCAATGAGCAGTTCTTC
CASSYRLAGGINEQFF
>TRBV28|TRBD1|NA|TRBJ1-2
TGTGCCAGCAGCCTACAGGGGGTAAACTATGGCTACACCTTC
CASSLQGVNYGYTF
>TRBV10-3|NA|once|TRBJ2-3
TGTGCCATCAAACAGGGCACAGATACGCAGTATTTT
CAIKQGTDTQYF
>TRBV5-1|TRBD2|NA|TRBJ2-3
TGCGCCAGCAGCTCGACGACCTTAGCGGGAGTGGGAGATACGCAGTATTTT
CASSSTTLAGVGDTQYF
>TRBV29-1|TRBD1|NA|TRBJ1-4
TGCAGCGTAATCCTAGGGGGCTCAACTAATGAAAAACTGTTTTTT
CSVILGGSTNEKLFF
>TRBV5-1|TRBD1|NA|TRBJ2-5
TGCGCCAGCAGCTTGGCCCCGGGACAGCAAGAGACCCAGTACTTC
CASSLAPGQQETQYF
>TRBV3-1/TRBV3-2|NA|NA|TRBJ2-7
TGTGCCAGCAGCCAAGGGCAGGGGACCAGAATATTTTACGAGCAGTACTTC
CASSQGQGTRIFYEQYF
>TRBV5-5|TRBD2|NA|TRBJ2-1
TGTGCCAGCAGCTTGGAGAAAAGGACTAGCGGGAGGGACAATGAGCAGTTCTTC
CASSLEKRTSGRDNEQFF
>TRBV24-1|TRBD2|NA|TRBJ2-5
TGTGCCACCAGTGTCGCAATAGCGGGGGGGGGAGAGACCCAGTACTTC
CATSVAIAGGGETQYF
>TRBV19|NA|once|TRBJ2-1
TGTGCCAGTAGTATACTACAGGGCAATGAGCAGTTCTTC
CASSILQGNEQFF
>TRBV6-1|NA|once|TRBJ1-5
TGTGCCAGCAGTGAAACTCTCGGGACTCACAGAGAATACCCCCATCAGCCCCAGCATTTT
CASSETLGTHREYPHQPQHF
>TRBV12-2|NA|NA|TRBJ1-4
TGTGACAAGGGAGCCCCCTGGGCTAATGAAAAACTGTTTTTT
CDKGAPWANEKLFF
>TRBV6-4|NA|NA|TRBJ2-3
TGTGCCAGCAGTGAATCTTCTGGGGGGTCAACGCAGTATTTT
CASSESSGGSTQYF
>TRBV5-4|NA|NA|TRBJ2-5
TGTGCCAGCAGCTTGGGATCTAGAACCCAAGAGACCCAGTACTTC
CASSLGSRTQETQYF
>TRBV14|TRBD1|NA|TRBJ2-7
TGTGCCAGCAGCGCGACAGGGGGCGTTTTTTACGAGCAGTACTTC
CASSATGGVFYEQYF
>TRBV19|NA|few|TRBJ1-6
TGTGCCAGTAGTATAGCAGGGGTACATAATTCACCCCTCCACTTT
CASSIAGVHNSPLHF
>TRBV6-6|TRBD2|NA|TRBJ2-3
TGTGCCAGCAGTCGAGGGGTTAGCGGGGGGCAAGATACGCAGTATTTT
CASSRGVSGGQDTQYF
>TRBV13|TRBD1|NA|TRBJ1-5
TGTGCCAGCAGCTTAGGGACAGGGGATCAGCCCCAGCATTTT
CASSLGTGDQPQHF
>TRBV18|NA|NA|TRBJ1-2
TGTGCCAGCTCACCCAGCCCGGGGGGTACTGCCTATGGCTACACCTTC
CASSPSPGGTAYGYTF
>TRBV6-4|NA|NA|TRBJ1-1
TGTGCCAGCAGTGACTCTGCAGGGATGAACACTGAAGCTTTCTTT
CASSDSAGMNTEAFF
>TRBV1|NA|NA|TRBJ1-6
TGCACCAGCAGCCAAGATTCGGGGATACCGTATTCACCCCTCCACTTT
CTSSQDSGIPYSPLHF
>TRBV29-1|NA|few|TRBJ1-2
TGCAGCGTTCGGCAGGCCGGCGGGGGCTACACCTTC
CSVRQAGGGYTF
>TRBV28|NA|NA|TRBJ2-1
TGTGCCAGCAGTTTATTTTTAGGGCCCGGGGGCTCCTACAATGAGCAGTTCTTC
CASSLFLGPGGSYNEQFF
>TRBV4-3|NA|NA|TRBJ1-4
TGCGCCAGCAGCCAAGATCAACGGCGGGGAAAACTGTTTTTT
CASSQDQRRGKLFF
>TRBV7-2|NA|NA|TRBJ2-2
TGTGCCAGCAGCCTACGGTACGACACCGGGGAGCTGTTTTTT
CASSLRYDTGELFF
>TRBV27|TRBD2|NA|TRBJ2-7
TGTGCCAGCGGCCCGCGGGGGGCGAACTACGAGCAGTACTTC
CASGPRGANYEQYF
>TRBV5-1|TRBD2|NA|TRBJ2-1
TGCGCCAGCAGCTTACGGACTAGCGGGAGTAATGAGCAGTTCTTC
CASSLRTSGSNEQFF
>TRBV6-5|NA|once|TRBJ2-3
TGTGCCAGCAGTTCGACAGCAGCCCCCACAGATACGCAGTATTTT
CASSSTAAPTDTQYF